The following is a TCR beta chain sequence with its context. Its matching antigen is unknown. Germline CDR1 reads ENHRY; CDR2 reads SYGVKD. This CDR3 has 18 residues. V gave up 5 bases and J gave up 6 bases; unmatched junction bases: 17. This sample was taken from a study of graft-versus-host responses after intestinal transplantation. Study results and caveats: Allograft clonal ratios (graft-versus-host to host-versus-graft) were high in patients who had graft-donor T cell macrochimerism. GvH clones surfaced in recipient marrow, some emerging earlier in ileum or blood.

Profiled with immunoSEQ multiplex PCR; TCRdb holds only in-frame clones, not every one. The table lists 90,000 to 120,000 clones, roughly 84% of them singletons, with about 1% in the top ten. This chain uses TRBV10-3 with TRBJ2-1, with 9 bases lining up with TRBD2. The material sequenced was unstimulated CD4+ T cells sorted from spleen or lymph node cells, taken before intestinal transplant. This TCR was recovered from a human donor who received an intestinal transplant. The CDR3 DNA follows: TGTGCCATCAGTCCAGGACAGGCGGTAGCGGGAGCTCCCAATGAGCAGTTCTTC. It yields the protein CAISPGQAVAGAPNEQFF.